This T cell receptor (beta chain) was documented in a study of T-cell reconstitution after alpha-beta-depleted transplantation in children. This sample's TCRbeta library carried unique molecular identifier barcodes. TCRdb re-called the PCR reads through MiXCR, storing one row per CDR3 protein. The table has 200,000 to 250,000 distinct CDR3 sequences, 9.5% to 13% seen once. There are many counts of this clonotype. With 1 base removed from V and 7 bases from J, the gap between germline ends came to 7 bases. The CDR3 covers 12 residues. CDR1 and CDR2 from the germline V gene are SEHNR and FQNEAQ (reference sequence).

The sequences come from PBMCs, collected before TCRalphabeta/CD19-depleted stem cell transplant. The TCR sequence derives from a child under two years old with acute myeloid leukemia, due to receive a stem cell transplant. The rearrangement links TRBV7-9 to TRBJ1-1; D is undetermined. The CDR3 DNA follows: TGTGCCAGCAGCTTAGTTGGTTTTGAAGCTTTCTTT. Translating gives CASSLVGFEAFF.